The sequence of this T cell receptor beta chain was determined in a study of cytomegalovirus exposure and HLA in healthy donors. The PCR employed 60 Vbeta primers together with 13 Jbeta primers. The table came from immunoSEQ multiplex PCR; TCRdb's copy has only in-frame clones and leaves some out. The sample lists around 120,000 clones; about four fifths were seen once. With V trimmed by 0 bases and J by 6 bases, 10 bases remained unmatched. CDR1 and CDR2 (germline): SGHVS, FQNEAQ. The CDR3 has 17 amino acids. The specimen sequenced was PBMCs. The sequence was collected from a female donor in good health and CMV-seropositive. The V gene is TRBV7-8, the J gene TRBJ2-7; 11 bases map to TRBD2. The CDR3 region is CASSLAVSGGDIREQYF. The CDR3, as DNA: TGTGCCAGCAGCTTAGCGGTTAGCGGGGGGGATATCCGCGAGCAGTACTTC.